One sample yielded the 20 T cell receptor beta chains listed below, sequenced in a study of blood T cell repertoires in COVID-19. TCRdb keeps only in-frame clones here, not all; method: immunoSEQ multiplex PCR. There are about 31,000 clones in the sample; roughly nine tenths occur only once, and about a sixth lies in the top ten. Sequencing was done on a sample of peripheral blood. These receptors came from an older man with acute or convalescent COVID-19.

The V gene is TRBV2, the J gene TRBJ2-7, with D possibly TRBD2 on 5 matching bases. Germline V gene data show CDR1 as SNHLY and CDR2 as FYNNEI. The CDR3 runs 15 residues. Trimming took 1 base from V and 3 from J, leaving 13 bases between them. The CDR3 region has the DNA TGTGCCAGCAGTGAAGTTGAGGGCACTTACTACGAGCAGTACTTC. It translates to CASSEVEGTYYEQYF.

This clone was recorded once. This chain links TRBV30 with TRBJ2-7, with D perhaps matching TRBD1 (6 bases). The CDR3 runs 12 residues. In germline, CDR1 is GTSNPN, CDR2 SVGIG (reference sequence). V shed 3 bases and J shed 6 bases, with 12 bases lying between them. The CDR3 nucleotides read TGTGCCTGGAGCGGTGACAGGTTCGAGCAGTACTTC. The encoded protein is CAWSGDRFEQYF. The variable domain in full, completed from reference TRBV30 and TRBJ2-7, reads SQTIHQWPATLVQPVGSPLSLECTVEGTSNPNLYWYRQAAGRGLQLLFYSVGIGQISSEVPQNLSASRPQDRQFILSSKKLLLSDSGFYLCAWSGDRFEQYFGPGTRLTVT.

The gene calls are TRBV27 and TRBJ1-2; D not resolved. Germline V gives CDR1 MNHEY, CDR2 SMNVEV (reference sequence). This CDR3 has 14 residues. V shed 3 bases and J shed 6 bases, with 14 bases lying between them. CDR3 residues: CASSLPGSPHGYTF. CDR3 DNA sequence: TGTGCCAGCAGTTTGCCTGGTAGTCCCCATGGCTACACCTTC.

This chain joins TRBV19 and TRBJ1-5; 9 bases line up with TRBD1. Germline values: CDR1 LNHDA, CDR2 SQIVND (reference sequence). V was clipped by 4 bases and J by 5 bases; unmatched bases: 6. The CDR3 covers 15 residues. CDR3 loop: CASSTKNRGHQPQHF. The CDR3 DNA reads TGTGCCAGTAGTACCAAAAACAGGGGGCATCAGCCCCAGCATTTT.

The chain's CDR3 is CASSVGPTSTDTQYF. CDR3 in DNA: TGTGCCAGCAGCGTGGGCCCAACTAGCACAGATACGCAGTATTTT. The chain links TRBV5-4 to TRBJ2-3, with D hard to call. The germline CDR1 and CDR2 sequences are SGHNT and YYREEE (reference sequence). The CDR3 runs to 15 residues. Trimming shortened V by 4 bases and J by 0 bases, and 12 bases separated the two germline ends. Variable domain in full (rest from reference TRBV5-4 and TRBJ2-3): ETGVTQSPTHLIKTRGQQVTLRCSSQSGHNTVSWYQQALGQGPQFIFQYYREEENGRGNFPPRFSGLQFPNYSSELNVNALELDDSALYLCASSVGPTSTDTQYFGPGTRLTVL.

A few counts support this clone. V gene TRBV19 combines with J gene TRBJ1-3, with a tentative D call TRBD1 (5 bases). CDR1 and CDR2 (germline): LNHDA, SQIVND (reference sequence). The V end was cut by 1 base, the J end by 1 base, with 11 bases between. The CDR3 spans 16 residues. CDR3 amino acids: CASSIVFRESGNTIYF. CDR3 bases: TGTGCCAGTAGTATAGTCTTCAGGGAATCTGGAAACACCATATATTTT.

The chain joins TRBV4-1 to TRBJ2-2; TRBD1 agrees at 12 bases. V shed 5 bases, J shed 3 bases, and the junction held 7 bases outside the gene matches. Germline V lookup: CDR1 MGHRA, CDR2 YSYEKL. The CDR3 is made up of 17 amino acids. The CDR3 region is CASSYRDRGPYTGELFF. The CDR3 DNA is TGCGCCAGCAGCTACCGGGACAGGGGGCCTTACACCGGGGAGCTGTTTTTT.

The rearrangement uses TRBV7-9 and TRBJ2-7, with TRBD1 identical over 11 bases. CDR1 is SEHNR and CDR2 is FQNEAQ in the germline V gene (reference sequence). This CDR3 is built from 14 residues. V was pared by 8 bases and J by 3 bases, with 6 bases of the junction left unmatched. Here the CDR3 DNA reads TGTGCCAGCGCGTCCGGGACAGGGGGCTACGAGCAGTACTTC. Amino acids: CASASGTGGYEQYF.

This clone was seen only a few times. The chain employs TRBV6-1 and TRBJ1-5; 8 bases agree with TRBD1. The CDR3 loop spans 20 amino acids. J gave up 6 bases and V 4 bases, and 23 bases lay outside the gene matches. Germline V gene lookup returns CDR1 MNHNS and CDR2 SASEGT. The CDR3 DNA is TGTGCCAGCAGTGTCTCCCTGGGGCTACAGGGGGTACTATCTAGTCAGCCCCAGCATTTT. Translation gives CASSVSLGLQGVLSSQPQHF.

This clone turned up a few times. This chain connects TRBV19 to TRBJ1-6; 8 bases are a match to TRBD1. This CDR3 has 14 amino acids. Trimming took 4 bases from V and 10 from J; bases not matched to a gene: 6. The germline CDR1 and CDR2 sequences are LNHDA and SQIVND (reference sequence). This CDR3 reads CASSTATGESPLHF. CDR3 nucleotide sequence: TGTGCCAGTAGTACTGCGACAGGGGAATCACCCCTCCACTTT.

In this sample, this clone turned up once. The rearrangement joins TRBV12-3 or TRBV12-4 to TRBJ2-5, with 7 bases identical to TRBD2. CDR3 size: 13 residues. Losses at the gene ends were 6 bases for V and 3 bases for J; bases not matched to a gene: 4. Here the CDR3 DNA reads TGTGCCAGCAGCCCTGGACTAGAAGAGACCCAGTACTTC. Amino acids: CASSPGLEETQYF.

The genes are TRBV30 and TRBJ2-7; 10 nucleotides line up with TRBD1. The length of the CDR3 is 13 residues. CDR1 is GTSNPN and CDR2 is SVGIG in the germline V gene (reference sequence). The V and J ends lost 4 bases and 6 bases, in that order; junction bases with no gene match: 6. The DNA for the CDR3 is TGTGCCTGGACTCCGGGACAGGGGCGCGAGCAGTACTTC. Translating gives CAWTPGQGREQYF.

This chain uses TRBV29-1 with TRBJ2-3, with a tentative D call TRBD2 (6 bases). Deletions cut 5 bases from V and 3 bases from J, with 12 bases between. The CDR3 sequence is 13 residues long. Looked up from germline, CDR1 is SQVTM and CDR2 is ANQGSEA. CDR3 sequence reads: CSVSARGTDTQYF. The CDR3 bases are TGCAGCGTTTCTGCGCGGGGTACAGATACGCAGTATTTT.

The chain couples TRBV19 to TRBJ2-7, with 8 bases that match TRBD1. This CDR3 has 15 residues. Germline V CDR1 and CDR2: LNHDA, SQIVND (reference sequence). V lost 5 bases, J lost 2 bases, and 8 bases stayed unmatched. The CDR3 loop is CASSGGDRPPYEQYF. CDR3 nucleotide sequence: TGTGCCAGTAGTGGCGGGGACAGGCCCCCCTACGAGCAGTACTTC.

The V gene is TRBV30, the J gene TRBJ1-4; 10 bases map to TRBD1. The V and J ends lost 5 bases and 7 bases, in that order; junction bases with no gene match: 4. Germline-derived CDR1 and CDR2 are GTSNPN and SVGIG (reference sequence). CDR3 length equals 13 residues. CDR3 sequence: CAWGTGVSEKLFF. The CDR3 DNA reads TGTGCCTGGGGGACAGGGGTATCTGAAAAACTGTTTTTT.

The V call is TRBV4-2, the J call TRBJ2-2, with D possibly being TRBD2 (6 bases). The CDR3 extends over 14 amino acids. Germline V CDR1 and CDR2: LGHNA, YNFKEQ. Deletions cut 0 bases from V and 6 bases from J, with 8 bases between. In DNA form, the CDR3 reads TGTGCCAGCAGCCAAGAAGGAGGGCCCGGGGAGCTGTTTTTT. Its translation is CASSQEGGPGELFF.

The V and J genes are TRBV29-1 and TRBJ1-1, with TRBD1 identical over 7 bases. Germline loops: CDR1 SQVTM, CDR2 ANQGSEA. The CDR3 consists of 11 residues. With 4 bases clipped from V and 7 bases from J, the junction kept 3 bases outside the gene matches. As DNA, the CDR3 is TGCAGCGTTGGACAGGGTGGTGAAGCTTTCTTT. The encoded protein is CSVGQGGEAFF.

A single count supports this clone. The chain has TRBV7-6 and TRBJ2-3; 8 nucleotides match TRBD2. This CDR3 has 15 residues. CDR1 and CDR2 (germline): SGHVS, FNYEAQ. Trimming at V came to 1 base and at J to 9 bases, leaving 9 bases not matched to a gene. The CDR3 loop is CASSLGAGVPQTQYF. CDR3 DNA sequence: TGTGCCAGCAGCTTAGGAGCGGGGGTCCCCCAAACGCAGTATTTT.

The rearrangement uses TRBV14 and TRBJ2-5; D gene ambiguous. Germline CDR1 SGHDN, CDR2 FVKESK. Trimming removed 6 bases at V and 5 bases at J, with 7 bases between. The CDR3 extends over 11 amino acids. The CDR3 here is CASSLAETQYF. CDR3 nucleotides: TGTGCCAGCAGTCTCGCGGAGACCCAGTACTTC.

The chain has TRBV2 and TRBJ2-5; weak D call: TRBD2 (6 bases). V dropped 4 bases and J dropped 5 bases, with 11 bases sitting between them. This CDR3 contains 13 residues. From germline, CDR1 is SNHLY and CDR2 FYNNEI. The chain's CDR3 is CASSVAGRETQYF. CDR3 bases: TGTGCCAGCAGTGTAGCAGGGAGGGAGACCCAGTACTTC.